The subject of this entry is one T cell receptor beta chain. The specificity of this receptor is unknown. The sample holds no much larger clone one base away, and base qualities are not on file. V loses 0 bases, J loses 10 bases, and the germline ends lie 11 bases apart. The germline V gene (reference sequence) provides CDR1 SGHNT and CDR2 YYREEE. The CDR3, from cysteine to phenylalanine, totals 14 residues. Of the read, only the CDR3 DNA is kept; its 42 bases are in frame from base 1. The sample originates from a study of control samples from healthy donors and cancer patients (dated by TCRdb to the early 2020s). The method was the immunoSEQ multiplex PCR assay. As stored in TCRdb, this immuneACCESS dataset retains in-frame rearrangements with V and J assigned. A fraction of the clones does not appear; measured against another copy, unresolved V genes explain less than half of the discrepancy, and the remainder lacks a known reason. The sample contains about 130,000 clones, less than 95% of them found a single time. Jointly, the top ten make up less than 4% of the sample.

This chain joins TRBV5-4 to TRBJ1-6; TRBD1 is a weak D gene call, 6 bases matching. The sequenced sample consisted of blood. The sequence was obtained from a man between 25 and 39 years old in good health. The DNA sequence is TGTGCCAGCAGCTTGGGGGCAGGGGACTCACCCCTCCACTTT. Its coded protein is CASSLGAGDSPLHF.